These T cell receptor beta chains were read from a single sample in a study of beta chain features in type 1 diabetes. Repertoires were generated with immunoSEQ multiplex PCR, while TCRdb's copy carries only in-frame clones and drops some. The sample lists 150,000 to 190,000 clones; about 7.3% were seen once. The specimen sequenced was central memory CD4+ T cells from blood. The receptors stem from a man aged 18 to 35 in good health. The CDR3 runs from the conserved cysteine through the conserved F or W. A D gene is named only where the DNA matches it firmly. A clone size is listed for some rows: how often the clone was seen (once, few, many), or a class if it is expanded.

clone_size d_call j_call v_call cdr3_nt cdr3_aa
. TRBD1 TRBJ1-2 TRBV11-2 TGTGCCAGCAGCTTAGGTGTCGCAGGGGGTGGCTACACCTTC CASSLGVAGGGYTF
few TRBD1 TRBJ1-2 TRBV10-3 TGTGCCATATGGACAGGGGTGGATGGCTACACCTTC CAIWTGVDGYTF
few TRBD2 TRBJ2-3 TRBV18 TGTGCCAGCACCCCGGGACTAGCGGAGGCAGATACGCAGTATTTT CASTPGLAEADTQYF
. TRBD1 TRBJ1-5 TRBV19 TGTGCCAGTAGTATAGATGGACAGGGAAGTAGGCCCCAGCATTTT CASSIDGQGSRPQHF
few TRBD1 TRBJ1-1 TRBV5-8 TGTGCCAGCAGCTTTGGACAGGGAGTATCGGTTGAAGCTTTCTTT CASSFGQGVSVEAFF
. . TRBJ1-1 TRBV7-7 TGTGCTAGCAGCTTATCGGGGGATTCTGAAGCTTTCTTT CASSLSGDSEAFF
few TRBD2 TRBJ2-2 TRBV7-3 TGTGCCAGCAGCCCGGGGACTAGCGGGAGGCCCGGGGAGCTGTTTTTT CASSPGTSGRPGELFF
many . TRBJ2-5 TRBV5-4 TGTGCCAGCAGCTTCGCCGGGAGCCAAGAGACCCAGTACTTC CASSFAGSQETQYF
few . TRBJ2-1 TRBV10-3 TGTGCCATCAGTGGACAGAGCTCCTACAATGAGCAGTTCTTC CAISGQSSYNEQFF
. . TRBJ1-5 TRBV25-1 TGTGCCAGCAGTGCCCCGGGGGGCGGTCAGCCCCAGCATTTT CASSAPGGGQPQHF
. . TRBJ2-7 TRBV5-4 TGTGCCAGCAGCTCCCAGGACAGCTACGAGCAGTACTTC CASSSQDSYEQYF